This passage covers 2 T cell receptor beta chains from one sample sequenced in a study of blood T cells in healthy people across ages. The authors ran a second PCR of roughly 6 to 12 cycles using a sample-barcoded 5' primer and a J-beta primer mix. TCRdb re-derived calls from the 5' RACE reads in MiXCR, one entry per CDR3 protein. The repertoire holds 700,000 to 850,000 distinct CDR3 sequences, with around half as singletons. The sequenced sample consisted of blood. These receptors originate from a man aged 80 or over in good health.

This clonotype has just a few counts. The V gene is TRBV29-1, the J gene TRBJ2-5; no clear D. The CDR3 is 13 residues long. Trimming left V 0 bases short and J 1 base short, with 6 bases between. In germline, CDR1 is SQVTM, CDR2 ANQGSEA. The CDR3 here is CSVEETPQETQYF. The CDR3 DNA reads TGCAGCGTTGAAGAAACGCCCCAAGAGACCCAGTACTTC.

This chain joins TRBV20-1 and TRBJ1-2, with a possible D match to TRBD1 (6 bases). This CDR3 is built from 12 residues. From germline, CDR1 is DFQATT and CDR2 SNEGSKA (reference sequence). CDR3 in DNA: TGCATGGGGGCCCTACCTAACTATGGCTACACCTTC. This codes for CMGALPNYGYTF.